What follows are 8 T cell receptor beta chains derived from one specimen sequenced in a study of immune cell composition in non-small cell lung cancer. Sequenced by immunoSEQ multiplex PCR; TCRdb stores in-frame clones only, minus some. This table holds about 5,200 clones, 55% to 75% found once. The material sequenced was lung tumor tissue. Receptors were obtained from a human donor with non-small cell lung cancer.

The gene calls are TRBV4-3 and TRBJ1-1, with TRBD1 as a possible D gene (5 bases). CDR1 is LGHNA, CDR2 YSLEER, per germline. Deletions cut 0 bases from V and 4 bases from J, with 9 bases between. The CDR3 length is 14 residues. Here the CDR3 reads CASSQEGGPTEAFF. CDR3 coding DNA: TGCGCCAGCAGCCAAGAGGGGGGACCCACTGAAGCTTTCTTT.

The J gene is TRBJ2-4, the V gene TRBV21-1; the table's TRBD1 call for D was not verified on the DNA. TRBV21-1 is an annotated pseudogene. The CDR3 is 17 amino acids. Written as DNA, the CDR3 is TGTGCCAGCGGACCATCGACAGATACCCTAGCCAAAAACATTCAGTACTTC. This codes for CASGPSTDTLAKNIQYF.

The CDR3 bases are TGTGCCAGCAGCTTTAGCAGAAAGACCCAGTACTTC. Its translation is CASSFSRKTQYF. This chain links TRBV5-4 with TRBJ2-5; the D is unclear. The CDR3 length is 12 residues. Germline CDR1 and CDR2: SGHNT and YYREEE (reference sequence). Deletions cut 2 bases from V and 6 bases from J, with 8 bases between. Complete variable domain (other parts from reference TRBV5-4 and TRBJ2-5): ETGVTQSPTHLIKTRGQQVTLRCSSQSGHNTVSWYQQALGQGPQFIFQYYREEENGRGNFPPRFSGLQFPNYSSELNVNALELDDSALYLCASSFSRKTQYFGPGTRLLVL.

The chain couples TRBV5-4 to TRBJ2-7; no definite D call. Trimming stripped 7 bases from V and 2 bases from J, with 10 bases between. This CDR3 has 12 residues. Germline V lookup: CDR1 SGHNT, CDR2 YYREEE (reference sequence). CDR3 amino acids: CASGRSPYEQYF. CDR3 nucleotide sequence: TGTGCCAGCGGCAGGTCCCCCTACGAGCAGTACTTC.

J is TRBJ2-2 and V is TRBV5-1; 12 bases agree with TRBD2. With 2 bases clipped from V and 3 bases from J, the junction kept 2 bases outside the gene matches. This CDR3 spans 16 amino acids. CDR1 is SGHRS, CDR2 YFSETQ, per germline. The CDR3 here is CASSFRLAGDTGELFF. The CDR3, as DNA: TGCGCCAGCAGCTTCAGACTAGCGGGGGACACCGGGGAGCTGTTTTTT.

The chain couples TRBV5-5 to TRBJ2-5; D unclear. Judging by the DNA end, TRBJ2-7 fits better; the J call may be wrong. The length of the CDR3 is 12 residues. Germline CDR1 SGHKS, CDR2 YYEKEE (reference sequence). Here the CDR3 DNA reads TGTGCCAGCAGCCCGTCTCGATCCGAGCAGTACTTC. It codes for CASSPSRSEQYF.

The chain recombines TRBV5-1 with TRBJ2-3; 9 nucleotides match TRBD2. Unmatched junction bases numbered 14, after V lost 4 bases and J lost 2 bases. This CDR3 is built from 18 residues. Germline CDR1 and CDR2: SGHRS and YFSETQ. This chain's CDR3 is CASSLGAAGGPYTDTQYF. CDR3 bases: TGCGCCAGCAGCCTAGGAGCGGCGGGAGGGCCGTACACAGATACGCAGTATTTT.

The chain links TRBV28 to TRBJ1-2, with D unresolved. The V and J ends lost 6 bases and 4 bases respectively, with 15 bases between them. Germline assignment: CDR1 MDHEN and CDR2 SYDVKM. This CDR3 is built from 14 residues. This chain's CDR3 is CASSPSGVRYGYTF. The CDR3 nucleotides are TGTGCCAGCAGCCCAAGCGGGGTGCGCTATGGCTACACCTTC.